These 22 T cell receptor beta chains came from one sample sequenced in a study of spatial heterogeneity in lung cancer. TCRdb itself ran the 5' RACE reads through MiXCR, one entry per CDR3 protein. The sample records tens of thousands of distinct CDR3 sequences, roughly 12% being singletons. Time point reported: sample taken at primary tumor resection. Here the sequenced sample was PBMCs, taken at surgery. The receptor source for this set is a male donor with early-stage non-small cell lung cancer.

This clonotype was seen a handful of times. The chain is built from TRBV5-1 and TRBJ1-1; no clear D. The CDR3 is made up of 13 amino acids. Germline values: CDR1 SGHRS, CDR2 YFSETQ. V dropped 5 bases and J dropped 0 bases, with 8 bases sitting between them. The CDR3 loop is CASRAVMNTEAFF. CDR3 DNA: TGCGCCAGCAGGGCAGTCATGAACACTGAAGCTTTCTTT. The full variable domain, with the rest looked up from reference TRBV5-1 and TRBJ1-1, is KAGVTQTPRYLIKTRGQQVTLSCSPISGHRSVSWYQQTPGQGLQFLFEYFSETQRNKGNFPGRFSGRQFSNSRSEMNVSTLELGDSALYLCASRAVMNTEAFFGQGTRLTVV.

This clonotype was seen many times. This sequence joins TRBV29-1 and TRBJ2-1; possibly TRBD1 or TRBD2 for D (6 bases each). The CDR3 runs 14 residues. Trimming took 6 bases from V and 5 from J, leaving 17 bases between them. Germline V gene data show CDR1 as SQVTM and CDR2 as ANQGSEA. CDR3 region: CSVARGPIDNEQFF. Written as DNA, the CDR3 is TGCAGCGTGGCCCGGGGGCCTATAGACAATGAGCAGTTCTTC.

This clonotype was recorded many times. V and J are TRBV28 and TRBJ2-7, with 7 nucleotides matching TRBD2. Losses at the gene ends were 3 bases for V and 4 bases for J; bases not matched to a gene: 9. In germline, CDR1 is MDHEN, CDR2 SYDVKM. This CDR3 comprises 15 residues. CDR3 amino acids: CASSFPWGGRYEQYF. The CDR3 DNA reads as TGTGCCAGCAGTTTCCCCTGGGGGGGGAGATACGAGCAGTACTTC.

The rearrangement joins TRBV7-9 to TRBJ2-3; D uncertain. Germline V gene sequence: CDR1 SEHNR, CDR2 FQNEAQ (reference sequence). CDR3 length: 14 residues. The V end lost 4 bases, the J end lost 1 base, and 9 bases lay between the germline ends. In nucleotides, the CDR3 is TGTGCCAGCAGCTCTGACATTCGCACAGATACGCAGTATTTT. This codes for CASSSDIRTDTQYF.

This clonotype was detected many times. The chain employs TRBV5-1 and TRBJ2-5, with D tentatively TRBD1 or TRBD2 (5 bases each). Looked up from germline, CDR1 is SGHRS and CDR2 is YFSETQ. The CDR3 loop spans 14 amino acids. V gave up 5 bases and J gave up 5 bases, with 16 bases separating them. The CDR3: CASRYRDARETQYF. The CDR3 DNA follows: TGCGCCAGCAGATACCGGGACGCTCGGGAGACCCAGTACTTC.

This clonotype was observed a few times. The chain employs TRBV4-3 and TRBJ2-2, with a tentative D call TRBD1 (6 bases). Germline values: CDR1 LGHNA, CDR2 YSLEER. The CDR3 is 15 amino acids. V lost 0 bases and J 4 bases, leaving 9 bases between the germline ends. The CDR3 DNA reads TGCGCCAGCAGCCAAGATACAGGGCCCACCGGGGAGCTGTTTTTT. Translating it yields CASSQDTGPTGELFF.

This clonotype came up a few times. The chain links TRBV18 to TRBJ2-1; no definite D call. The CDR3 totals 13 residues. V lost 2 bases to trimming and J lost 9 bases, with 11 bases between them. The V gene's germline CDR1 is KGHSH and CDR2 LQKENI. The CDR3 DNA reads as TGTGCCAGCTCACCAGAGAGGTGGGGTGAGCAGTTCTTC. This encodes CASSPERWGEQFF.

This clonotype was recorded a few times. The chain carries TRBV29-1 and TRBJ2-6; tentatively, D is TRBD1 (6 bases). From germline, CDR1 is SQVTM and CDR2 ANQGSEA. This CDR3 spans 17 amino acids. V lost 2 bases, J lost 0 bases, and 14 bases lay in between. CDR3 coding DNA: TGCAGCGTTGAATCCCCGGGACAACACTCTGGGGCCAACGTCCTGACTTTC. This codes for CSVESPGQHSGANVLTF.

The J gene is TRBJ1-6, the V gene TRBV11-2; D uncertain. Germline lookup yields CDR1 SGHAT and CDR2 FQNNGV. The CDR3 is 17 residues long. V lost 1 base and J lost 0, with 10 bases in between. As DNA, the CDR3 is TGTGCCAGCAGCTTAGTTACGGGAAGCTCCTATAATTCACCCCTCCACTTT. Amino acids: CASSLVTGSSYNSPLHF.

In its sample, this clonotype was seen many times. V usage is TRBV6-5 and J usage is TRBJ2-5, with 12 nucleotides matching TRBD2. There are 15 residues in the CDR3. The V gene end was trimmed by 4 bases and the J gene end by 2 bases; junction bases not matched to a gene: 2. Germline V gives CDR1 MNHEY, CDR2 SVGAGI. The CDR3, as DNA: TGTGCCAGCAGTTGGACTAGCGGGGTTCAAGAGACCCAGTACTTC. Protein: CASSWTSGVQETQYF.

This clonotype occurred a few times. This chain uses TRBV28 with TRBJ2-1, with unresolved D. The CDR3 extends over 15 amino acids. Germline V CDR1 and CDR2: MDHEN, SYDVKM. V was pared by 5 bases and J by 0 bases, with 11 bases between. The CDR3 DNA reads TGTGCCAGCAGTCGTAGACCCCGCTCCTACAATGAGCAGTTCTTC. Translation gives CASSRRPRSYNEQFF.

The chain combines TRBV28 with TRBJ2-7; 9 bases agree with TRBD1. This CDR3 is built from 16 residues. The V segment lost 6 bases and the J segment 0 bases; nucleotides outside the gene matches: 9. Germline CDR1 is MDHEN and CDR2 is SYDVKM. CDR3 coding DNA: TGTGCCAGCAGATCTACGGGACAGGGAAGCTCCTACGAGCAGTACTTC. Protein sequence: CASRSTGQGSSYEQYF. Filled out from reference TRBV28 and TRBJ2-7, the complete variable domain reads DVKVTQSSRYLVKRTGEKVFLECVQDMDHENMFWYRQDPGLGLRLIYFSYDVKMKEKGDIPEGYSVSREKKERFSLILESASTNQTSMYLCASRSTGQGSSYEQYFGPGTRLTVT.

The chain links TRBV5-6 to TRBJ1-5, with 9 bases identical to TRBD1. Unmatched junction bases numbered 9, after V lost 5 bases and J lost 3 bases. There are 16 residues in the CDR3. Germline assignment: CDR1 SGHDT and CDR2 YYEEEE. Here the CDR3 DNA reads TGTGCCAGCAGAAGATCCGGGACAGGGAACAATCAGCCCCAGCATTTT. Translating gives CASRRSGTGNNQPQHF.

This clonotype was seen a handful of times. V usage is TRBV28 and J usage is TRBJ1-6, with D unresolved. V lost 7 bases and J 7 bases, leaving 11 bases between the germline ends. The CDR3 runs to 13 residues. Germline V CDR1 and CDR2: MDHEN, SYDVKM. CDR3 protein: CASNRIVNSPLHF. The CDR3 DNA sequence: TGTGCCAGCAATAGAATAGTCAATTCACCCCTCCACTTT.

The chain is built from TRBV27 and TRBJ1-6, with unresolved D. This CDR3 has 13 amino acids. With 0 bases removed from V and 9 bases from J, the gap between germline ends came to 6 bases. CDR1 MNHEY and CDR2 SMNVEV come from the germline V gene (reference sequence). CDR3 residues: CASSLSRGSPLHF. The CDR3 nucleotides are TGTGCCAGCAGTTTATCTCGCGGTTCACCCCTCCACTTT.

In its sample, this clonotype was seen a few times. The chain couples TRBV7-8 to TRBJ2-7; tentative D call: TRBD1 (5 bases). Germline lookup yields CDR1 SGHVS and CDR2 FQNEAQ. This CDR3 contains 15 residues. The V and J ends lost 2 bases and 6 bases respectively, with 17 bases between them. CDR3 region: CASSLLGGAQVEQYF. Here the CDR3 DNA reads TGTGCCAGCAGCTTACTTGGTGGGGCCCAGGTCGAGCAGTACTTC.

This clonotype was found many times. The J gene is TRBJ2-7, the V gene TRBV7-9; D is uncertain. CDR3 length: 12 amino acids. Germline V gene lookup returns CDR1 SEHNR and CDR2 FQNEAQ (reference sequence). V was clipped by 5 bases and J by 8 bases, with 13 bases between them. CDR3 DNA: TGTGCCAGCAGCCCGATTGATCCAAAGCAGTACTTC. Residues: CASSPIDPKQYF.

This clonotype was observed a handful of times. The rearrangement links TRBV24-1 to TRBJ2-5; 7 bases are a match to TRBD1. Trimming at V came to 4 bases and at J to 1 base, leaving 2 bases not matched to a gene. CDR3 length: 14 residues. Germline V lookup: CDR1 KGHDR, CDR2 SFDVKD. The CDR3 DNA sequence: TGTGCCACCAGTGAGGGACAGAGCCAAGAGACCCAGTACTTC. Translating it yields CATSEGQSQETQYF.

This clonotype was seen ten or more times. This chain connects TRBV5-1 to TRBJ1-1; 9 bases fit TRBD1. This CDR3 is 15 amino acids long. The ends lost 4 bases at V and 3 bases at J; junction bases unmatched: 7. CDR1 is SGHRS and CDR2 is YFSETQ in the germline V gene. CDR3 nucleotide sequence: TGCGCCAGCAGCCCGCGACAGGGGGATTACACTGAAGCTTTCTTT. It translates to CASSPRQGDYTEAFF.

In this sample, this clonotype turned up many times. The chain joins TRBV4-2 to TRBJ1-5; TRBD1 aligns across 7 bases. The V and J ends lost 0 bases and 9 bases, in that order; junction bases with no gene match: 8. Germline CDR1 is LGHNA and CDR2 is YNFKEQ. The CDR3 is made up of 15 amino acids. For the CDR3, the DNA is TGTGCCAGCAGCCAAGAGCTGACAGGGAGATGGCCCCAGCATTTT. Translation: CASSQELTGRWPQHF.

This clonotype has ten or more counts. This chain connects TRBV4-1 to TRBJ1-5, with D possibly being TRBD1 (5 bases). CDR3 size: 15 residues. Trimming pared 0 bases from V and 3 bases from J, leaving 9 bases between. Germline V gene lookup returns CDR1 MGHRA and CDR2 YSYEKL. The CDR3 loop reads CASSQDRVNNQPQHF. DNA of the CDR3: TGCGCCAGCAGCCAAGACAGGGTGAACAATCAGCCCCAGCATTTT.

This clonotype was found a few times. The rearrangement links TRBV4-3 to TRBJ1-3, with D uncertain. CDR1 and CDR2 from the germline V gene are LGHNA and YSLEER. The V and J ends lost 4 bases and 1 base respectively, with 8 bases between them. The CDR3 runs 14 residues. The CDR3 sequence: CASSRSTSGNTIYF. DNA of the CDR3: TGCGCCAGCAGCCGGAGCACGTCTGGAAACACCATATATTTT.